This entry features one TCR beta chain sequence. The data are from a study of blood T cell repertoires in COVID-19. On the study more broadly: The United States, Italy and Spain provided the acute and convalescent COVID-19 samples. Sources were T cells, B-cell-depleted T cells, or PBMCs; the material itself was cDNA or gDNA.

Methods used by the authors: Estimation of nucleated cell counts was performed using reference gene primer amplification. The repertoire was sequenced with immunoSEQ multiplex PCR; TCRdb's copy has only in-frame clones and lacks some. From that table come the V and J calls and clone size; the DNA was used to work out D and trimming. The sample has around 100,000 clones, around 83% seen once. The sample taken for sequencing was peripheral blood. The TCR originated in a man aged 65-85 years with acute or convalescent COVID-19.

CDR3 nucleotide sequence: TGCGCCAGCAGCTTCGGGGATTTGAACTATGGCTACACCTTC. Translation gives CASSFGDLNYGYTF. J is TRBJ1-2 and V is TRBV5-1; D unresolved. V dropped 2 bases and J dropped 2 bases, with 10 bases sitting between them. The CDR3 length is 14 residues. CDR1 is SGHRS, CDR2 YFSETQ, per germline.